These 14 T cell receptor beta chains came from one sample sequenced in a study of blood T cell repertoires in COVID-19. Libraries were prepared by immunoSEQ multiplex PCR; TCRdb keeps only in-frame clonotypes and omits some of them. The table includes 400,000 or so clones, 90% detected once. The specimen was PBMCs or T cells enriched from blood (not recorded which). Every receptor here comes from a man younger than 35 who had recovered from COVID-19.

The rearrangement joins TRBV7-3 to TRBJ2-1, with TRBD2 matching 9 bases. Trimming at V came to 5 bases and at J to 7 bases, leaving 6 bases not matched to a gene. CDR3 length equals 14 residues. The germline V gene encodes CDR1 SGHTA and CDR2 FQGTGA. The CDR3: CASSPSSGANEQFF. The CDR3 DNA reads TGTGCCAGCAGCCCTTCTAGCGGGGCTAATGAGCAGTTCTTC. Full variable domain (rest looked up from reference TRBV7-3 and TRBJ2-1): GAGVSQTPSNKVTEKGKYVELRCDPISGHTALYWYRQSLGQGPEFLIYFQGTGAADDSGLPNDRFFAVRPEGSVSTLKIQRTERGDSAVYLCASSPSSGANEQFFGPGTRLTVL.

The chain recombines TRBV11-2 with TRBJ2-2; 10 bases align to TRBD1. V dropped 7 bases and J dropped 7; count of bases not matched to a gene: 9. Germline V gene lookup returns CDR1 SGHAT and CDR2 FQNNGV. This CDR3 is 15 amino acids long. CDR3 nucleotide sequence: TGTGCCAGCACGCCGACAGGGGGCGCTTTCGGGGAGCTGTTTTTT. This gives the protein CASTPTGGAFGELFF.

This chain connects TRBV7-3 to TRBJ2-1; TRBD2 matches 10 bases. The junction had 0 bases not matched to a gene; V was cut back by 4 bases and J by 6 bases. The CDR3 has 13 residues. CDR1 is SGHTA and CDR2 is FQGTGA in the germline V gene. As DNA, the CDR3 is TGTGCCAGCAGCTCTAGCGGGAGCAATGAGCAGTTCTTC. Protein sequence: CASSSSGSNEQFF.

This clone appeared a few times. The chain recombines TRBV6-5 with TRBJ1-2; D is ambiguous. The CDR3 contains 14 residues. Germline V gene data show CDR1 as MNHEY and CDR2 as SVGAGI. V was cut by 6 bases and J by 8 bases, with 19 bases left in between. CDR3 DNA sequence: TGTGCCAGCAGCTCGAGCGGTGGCTTGCGAGGCTACACCTTC. This translates into CASSSSGGLRGYTF.

This chain connects TRBV18 to TRBJ1-3, with 9 bases matching TRBD1. Germline V gives CDR1 KGHSH, CDR2 LQKENI. J lost 4 bases, V lost 6 bases, and 16 bases had no gene match. The length of the CDR3 is 18 residues. CDR3 coding DNA: TGTGCCAGCTCGCGGGACTCAACCGGGACAGGGAGAGGAAACACCATATATTTT. It yields the protein CASSRDSTGTGRGNTIYF. Full variable domain (missing parts from reference TRBV18 and TRBJ1-3): NAGVMQNPRHLVRRRGQEARLRCSPMKGHSHVYWYRQLPEEGLKFMVYLQKENIIDESGMPKERFSAEFPKEGPSILRIQQVVRGDSAAYFCASSRDSTGTGRGNTIYFGEGSWLTVV.

This clone was seen just once. The rearrangement links TRBV3-1 (or the pseudogene TRBV3-2) to TRBJ2-5, with a weak D call TRBD1 (5 bases). V lost 3 bases and J lost 1, with 12 bases in between. The CDR3 has 15 amino acids. Germline CDR1 reads LGHDT; CDR2 reads YNNKEL (reference sequence). The CDR3 spells CASSHAGHLQETQYF. CDR3 DNA sequence: TGTGCCAGCAGCCACGCCGGACACCTCCAAGAGACCCAGTACTTC.

This clone appeared once. The chain links TRBV19 to TRBJ1-5; 9 nucleotides line up with TRBD1. Germline V gene sequence: CDR1 LNHDA, CDR2 SQIVND (reference sequence). The CDR3 extends over 15 amino acids. With 1 base clipped from V and 6 bases from J, the junction kept 4 bases outside the gene matches. CDR3 DNA: TGTGCCAGTAGTATAGTAACAGGGGGCTTTCAGCCCCAGCATTTT. As protein: CASSIVTGGFQPQHF.

This rearrangement joins TRBV12-3 or TRBV12-4 to TRBJ1-2; no reliable D call. V lost 5 bases to trimming and J lost 2 bases, with 6 bases between them. CDR3 length equals 12 residues. As DNA, the CDR3 is TGTGCCAGCAGTGGGCCGAACTATGGCTACACCTTC. It encodes CASSGPNYGYTF.

The CDR3 sequence is CASSSGQGRNSPLHF. CDR3 DNA: TGTGCCAGCAGTTCAGGCCAAGGGAGGAATTCACCCCTCCACTTT. This chain uses TRBV28 with TRBJ1-6, with D uncertain. The CDR3 is 15 residues long. Germline V gene lookup returns CDR1 MDHEN and CDR2 SYDVKM. Trimming took off 4 bases at V and 7 bases at J, with 14 bases between the two ends.

The V call is TRBV7-3, the J call TRBJ1-6, with TRBD1 matching 10 bases. CDR3 length: 15 residues. The ends lost 4 bases at V and 9 bases at J; junction bases unmatched: 6. CDR1 is SGHTA and CDR2 is FQGTGA in the germline V gene. CDR3 nucleotides: TGTGCCAGCAGCTCGACAGGGGGCGCAAGTTCACCCCTCCACTTT. This codes for CASSSTGGASSPLHF.

The gene calls are TRBV11-2 and TRBJ1-2, with TRBD1 as a possible D gene (5 bases). Germline V lookup: CDR1 SGHAT, CDR2 FQNNGV. The V end was cut by 3 bases, the J end by 7 bases, with 15 bases between. The CDR3 runs 14 residues. CDR3 region: CASSFVREGGGYTF. CDR3 DNA: TGTGCCAGCAGCTTCGTCAGGGAGGGCGGTGGCTACACCTTC.

The chain links TRBV7-9 to TRBJ1-2; D is unclear. The CDR3 contains 16 residues. Germline CDR1 reads SEHNR; CDR2 reads FQNEAQ (reference sequence). V was shortened by 1 base and J by 8 bases, with 20 bases between the two germline ends. Here the CDR3 reads CASSLEAGLNPEGYTF. For the CDR3, the DNA is TGTGCCAGCAGCTTAGAGGCAGGACTCAACCCAGAGGGCTACACCTTC. The whole variable domain, filled in from reference TRBV7-9 and TRBJ1-2, reads DTGVSQNPRHKITKRGQNVTFRCDPISEHNRLYWYRQTLGQGPEFLTYFQNEAQLEKSRLLSDRFSAERPKGSFSTLEIQRTEQGDSAMYLCASSLEAGLNPEGYTFGSGTRLTVV.

CDR3 amino acids: CASQSSYEQYF. The CDR3 DNA follows: TGTGCCAGCCAGTCCTCCTACGAGCAGTACTTC. The chain couples TRBV28 to TRBJ2-7; D unclear. This CDR3 has 11 amino acids. Trimming removed 8 bases from V and 0 bases from J, with 5 bases in between. CDR1 and CDR2 from the germline V gene are MDHEN and SYDVKM.

The chain carries TRBV28 and TRBJ2-7; 7 bases are shared with TRBD1. With V trimmed by 2 bases and J by 2 bases, 12 bases remained unmatched. This CDR3 comprises 17 residues. Per the germline V gene, CDR1 is MDHEN and CDR2 is SYDVKM. The CDR3 nucleotides read TGTGCCAGCAGTTTACTACAGGGGATTCCCACGACCTACGAGCAGTACTTC. As protein: CASSLLQGIPTTYEQYF.